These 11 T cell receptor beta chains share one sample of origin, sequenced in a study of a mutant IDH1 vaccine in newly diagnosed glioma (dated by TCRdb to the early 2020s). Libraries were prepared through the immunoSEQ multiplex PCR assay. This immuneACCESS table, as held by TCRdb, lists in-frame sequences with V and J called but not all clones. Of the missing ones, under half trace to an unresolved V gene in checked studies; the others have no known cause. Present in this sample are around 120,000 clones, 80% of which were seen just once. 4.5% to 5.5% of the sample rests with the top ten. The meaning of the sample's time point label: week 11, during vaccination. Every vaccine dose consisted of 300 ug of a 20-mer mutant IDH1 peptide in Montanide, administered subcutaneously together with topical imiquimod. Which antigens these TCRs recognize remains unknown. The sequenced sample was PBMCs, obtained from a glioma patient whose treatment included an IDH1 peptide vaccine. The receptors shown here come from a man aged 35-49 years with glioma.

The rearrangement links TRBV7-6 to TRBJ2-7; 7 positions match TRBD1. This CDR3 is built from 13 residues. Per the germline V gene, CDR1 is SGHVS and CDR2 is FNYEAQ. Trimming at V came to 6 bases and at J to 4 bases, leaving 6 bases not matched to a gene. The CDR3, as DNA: TGTGCCAGCAGTTGGACAGGCGGGTACGAGCAGTACTTC. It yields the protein CASSWTGGYEQYF.

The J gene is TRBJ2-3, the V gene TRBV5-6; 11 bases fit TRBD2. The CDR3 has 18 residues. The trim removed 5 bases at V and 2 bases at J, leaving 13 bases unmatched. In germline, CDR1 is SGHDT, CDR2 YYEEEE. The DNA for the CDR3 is TGTGCCAGCAGTCAAACCGCCGGGACTAGCGGTTACACAGATACGCAGTATTTT. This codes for CASSQTAGTSGYTDTQYF.

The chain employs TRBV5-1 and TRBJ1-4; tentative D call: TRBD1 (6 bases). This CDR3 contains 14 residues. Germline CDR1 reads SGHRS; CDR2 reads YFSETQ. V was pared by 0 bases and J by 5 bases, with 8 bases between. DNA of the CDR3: TGCGCCAGCAGCTTGGACAGGGCGAATGAAAAACTGTTTTTT. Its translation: CASSLDRANEKLFF.

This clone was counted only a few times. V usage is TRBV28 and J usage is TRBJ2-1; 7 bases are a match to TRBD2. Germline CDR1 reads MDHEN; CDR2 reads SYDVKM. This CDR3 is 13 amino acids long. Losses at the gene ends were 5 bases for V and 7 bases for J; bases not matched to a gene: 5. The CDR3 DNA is TGTGCCAGCAGTGCCTCCGGGGGGAATGAGCAGTTCTTC. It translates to CASSASGGNEQFF. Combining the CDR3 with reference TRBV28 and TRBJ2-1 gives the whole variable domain DVKVTQSSRYLVKRTGEKVFLECVQDMDHENMFWYRQDPGLGLRLIYFSYDVKMKEKGDIPEGYSVSREKKERFSLILESASTNQTSMYLCASSASGGNEQFFGPGTRLTVL.

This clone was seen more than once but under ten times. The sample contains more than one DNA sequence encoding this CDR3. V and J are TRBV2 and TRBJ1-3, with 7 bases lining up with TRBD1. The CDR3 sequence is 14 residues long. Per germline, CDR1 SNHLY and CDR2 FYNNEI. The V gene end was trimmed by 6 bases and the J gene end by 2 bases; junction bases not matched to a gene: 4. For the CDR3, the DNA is TGTGCCAGCAGAGCCGGGACAGCTGGAAACACCATATATTTT. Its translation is CASRAGTAGNTIYF.

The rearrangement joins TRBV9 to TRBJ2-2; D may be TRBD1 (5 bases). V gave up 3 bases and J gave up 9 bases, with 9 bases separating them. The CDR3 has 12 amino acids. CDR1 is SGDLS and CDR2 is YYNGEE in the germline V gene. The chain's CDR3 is CASSGAGRELFF. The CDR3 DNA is TGTGCCAGCAGCGGGGCAGGGAGGGAGCTGTTTTTT.

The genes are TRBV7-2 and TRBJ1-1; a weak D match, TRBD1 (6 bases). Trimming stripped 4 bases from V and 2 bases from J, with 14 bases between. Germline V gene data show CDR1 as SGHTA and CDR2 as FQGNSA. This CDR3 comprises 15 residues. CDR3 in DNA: TGTGCCAGCAGCTCCTCTGACAGGCCCAACACTGAAGCTTTCTTT. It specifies CASSSSDRPNTEAFF.

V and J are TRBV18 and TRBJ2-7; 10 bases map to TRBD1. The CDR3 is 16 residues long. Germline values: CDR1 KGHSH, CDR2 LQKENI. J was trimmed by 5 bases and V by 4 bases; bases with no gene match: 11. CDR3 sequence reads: CASSLTGTGVHHEQYF. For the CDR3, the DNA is TGTGCCAGCTCACTAACCGGGACAGGGGTGCACCACGAGCAGTACTTC. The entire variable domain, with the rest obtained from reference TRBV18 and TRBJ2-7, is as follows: NAGVMQNPRHLVRRRGQEARLRCSPMKGHSHVYWYRQLPEEGLKFMVYLQKENIIDESGMPKERFSAEFPKEGPSILRIQQVVRGDSAAYFCASSLTGTGVHHEQYFGPGTRLTVT.

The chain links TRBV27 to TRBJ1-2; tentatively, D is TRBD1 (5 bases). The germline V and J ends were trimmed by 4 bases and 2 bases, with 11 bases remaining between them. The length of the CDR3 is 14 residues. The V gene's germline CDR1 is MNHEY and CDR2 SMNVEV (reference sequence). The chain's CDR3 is CASSSLGGNYGYTF. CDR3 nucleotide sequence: TGTGCCAGCAGTTCCCTCGGGGGAAACTATGGCTACACCTTC.

The CDR3 spells CASSYGGGAYNEQFF. Here the CDR3 DNA reads TGTGCCAGCAGTTACGGCGGGGGTGCTTACAATGAGCAGTTCTTC. This rearrangement joins TRBV6-5 to TRBJ2-1; 7 nucleotides agree with TRBD2. The CDR3 runs to 15 residues. Germline CDR1 MNHEY, CDR2 SVGAGI. V trimming: 2 bases; J trimming: 4 bases; junction bases outside the gene matches: 5.

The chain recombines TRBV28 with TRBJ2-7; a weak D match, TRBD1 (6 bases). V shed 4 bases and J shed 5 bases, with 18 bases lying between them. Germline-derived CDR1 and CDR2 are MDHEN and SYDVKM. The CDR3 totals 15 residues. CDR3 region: CASSYRQGQGNEQYF. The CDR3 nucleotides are TGTGCCAGCAGTTACCGTCAAGGGCAGGGGAACGAGCAGTACTTC.